This TCR beta chain was obtained from a study of T cell responses to AZD1222 COVID-19 vaccine. Study conclusions and caveats: A reported finding is that nearly half of spike-specific TCRs target unmutated variant regions. Clonal diversity was possibly underestimated, and white British individuals and females predominated among donors. Researchers report vaccine-associated CD4 TCRs spanning spike, with dominance at 160-218 and 743-854. Repertoire sampling happened only post peak T cell response.

Sequencing used immunoSEQ multiplex PCR; TCRdb keeps in-frame clones, though not all of them. This repertoire shows 99,000 or so clones, about 88% found once; its top ten account for more than 9%. Comments on this clone: The antigen is unknown.

Germline V gives CDR1 MNHNY, CDR2 SVGAGI (reference sequence). This CDR3 spans 13 amino acids. J was trimmed by 4 bases and V by 6 bases; bases with no gene match: 4. Source: peripheral blood, taken on day 0 of AZD1222 vaccination. The TCR originated in an adult in good health. The chain carries TRBV6-6 and TRBJ1-1; 8 bases are shared with TRBD1. CDR3 protein: CASRTGAGTEAFF. The CDR3 DNA is TGTGCCAGCAGGACAGGGGCCGGCACTGAAGCTTTCTTT.